Presented here are 5 T cell receptor beta chains from one specimen sequenced in a study of blood T cell repertoires in COVID-19. Measured with immunoSEQ multiplex PCR; TCRdb has only the in-frame clones, and not every one. Of roughly 230,000 clones in the sample, approximately 84% were seen once. Sequenced input: PBMCs or T cells enriched from blood (not recorded which). Receptors were obtained from a woman aged 50 to 60 who had been exposed to COVID-19.

V usage is TRBV19 and J usage is TRBJ2-5, with D possibly TRBD2 on 6 matching bases. Per germline, CDR1 LNHDA and CDR2 SQIVND (reference sequence). V was clipped by 4 bases and J by 4 bases, with 13 bases between them. This CDR3 region has 14 residues. The CDR3 DNA sequence: TGTGCCAGTAGTACAGGCGGGGCTGGAGAGACCCAGTACTTC. Amino acid sequence: CASSTGGAGETQYF.

The rearrangement joins TRBV7-2 to TRBJ2-3, with 8 bases that match TRBD2. The V gene's germline CDR1 is SGHTA and CDR2 FQGNSA. The CDR3 covers 15 residues. V trimming: 9 bases; J trimming: 0 bases; junction bases outside the gene matches: 8. CDR3: CASSHGGASTDTQYF. The DNA of the CDR3 is TGTGCCAGTTCTCACGGGGGGGCTAGCACAGATACGCAGTATTTT.

The V call is TRBV10-3, the J call TRBJ1-2; 8 bases fit TRBD1. Germline V CDR1 and CDR2: ENHRY, SYGVKD. The junction had 6 bases not matched to a gene; V was cut back by 7 bases and J by 8 bases. This CDR3 region has 12 residues. CDR3 amino acids: CAITSTGEGYTF. CDR3 sequence (DNA): TGTGCCATCACCTCGACAGGGGAAGGCTACACCTTC.

This chain joins TRBV4-2 and TRBJ1-1; 10 bases agree with TRBD1. Germline V gene data show CDR1 as LGHNA and CDR2 as YNFKEQ. V was clipped by 4 bases and J by 5 bases; unmatched bases: 4. The length of the CDR3 is 14 residues. CDR3 in DNA: TGTGCCAGCAGCCCTCCGGGACAGGGGACTGAAGCTTTCTTT. Translating gives CASSPPGQGTEAFF.

V gene TRBV2 combines with J gene TRBJ2-7; TRBD1 matches at 9 bases. V was clipped by 7 bases and J by 3 bases; unmatched bases: 4. The CDR3 contains 13 residues. The germline gives CDR1 SNHLY, CDR2 FYNNEI. The CDR3 DNA reads as TGTGCCAGCATCAGGGACAGGGACTACGAGCAGTACTTC. It specifies CASIRDRDYEQYF.